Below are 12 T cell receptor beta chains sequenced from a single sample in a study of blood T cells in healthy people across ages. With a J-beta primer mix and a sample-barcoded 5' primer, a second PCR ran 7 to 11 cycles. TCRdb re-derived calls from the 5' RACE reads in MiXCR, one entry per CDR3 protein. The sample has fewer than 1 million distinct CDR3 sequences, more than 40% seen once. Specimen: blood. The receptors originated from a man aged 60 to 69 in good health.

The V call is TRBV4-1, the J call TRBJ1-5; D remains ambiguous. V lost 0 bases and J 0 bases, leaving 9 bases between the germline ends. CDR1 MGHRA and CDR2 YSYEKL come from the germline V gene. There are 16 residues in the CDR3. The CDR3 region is CASSQDPWGSNQPQHF. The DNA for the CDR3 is TGCGCCAGCAGCCAAGATCCCTGGGGTAGCAATCAGCCCCAGCATTTT.

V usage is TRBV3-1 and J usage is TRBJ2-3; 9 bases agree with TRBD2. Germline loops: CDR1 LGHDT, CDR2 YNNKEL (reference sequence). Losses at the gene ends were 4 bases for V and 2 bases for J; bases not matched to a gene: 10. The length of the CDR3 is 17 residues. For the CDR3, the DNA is TGTGCCAGCAGCCCCTGGGGTAGCGGGGGATCCACAGATACGCAGTATTTT. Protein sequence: CASSPWGSGGSTDTQYF.

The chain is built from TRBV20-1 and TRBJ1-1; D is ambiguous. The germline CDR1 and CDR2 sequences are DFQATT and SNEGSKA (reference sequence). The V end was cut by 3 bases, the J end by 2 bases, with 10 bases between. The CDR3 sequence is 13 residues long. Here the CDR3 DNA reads TGCAGTGCTAGCCACGGGGTAAACACTGAAGCTTTCTTT. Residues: CSASHGVNTEAFF.

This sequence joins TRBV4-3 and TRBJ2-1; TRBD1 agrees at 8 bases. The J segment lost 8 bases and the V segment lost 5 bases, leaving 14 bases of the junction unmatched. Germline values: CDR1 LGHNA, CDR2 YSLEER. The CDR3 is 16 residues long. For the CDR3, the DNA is TGCGCCAGCAGCAAGAACGAAGACAGGGGTGGATATGAGCAGTTCTTC. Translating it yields CASSKNEDRGGYEQFF.

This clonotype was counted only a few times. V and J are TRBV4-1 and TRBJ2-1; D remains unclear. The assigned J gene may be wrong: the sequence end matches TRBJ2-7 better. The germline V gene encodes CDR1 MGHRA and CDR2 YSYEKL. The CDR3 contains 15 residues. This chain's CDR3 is CASSSTRSSYNEQYF. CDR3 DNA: TGCGCCAGCAGCTCCACAAGGAGCTCCTACAATGAGCAGTACTTC.

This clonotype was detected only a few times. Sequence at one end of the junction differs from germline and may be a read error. CDR3 sequence (DNA): TGTGCCAGCAGCTTTGGACAACCCGAGCAGTACTTT. Amino acid sequence: CASSFGQPEQYF. This chain links TRBV5-5 with TRBJ2-7; D is possibly TRBD1 (5 bases). This CDR3 has 12 residues. Germline CDR1 and CDR2: SGHKS and YYEKEE (reference sequence). The whole variable domain, remainder taken from reference TRBV5-5 and TRBJ2-7, is DAGVTQSPTHLIKTRGQQVTLRCSPISGHKSVSWYQQVLGQGPQFIFQYYEKEERGRGNFPDRFSARQFPNYSSELNVNALLLGDSALYLCASSFGQPEQYFGPGTRLTVT.

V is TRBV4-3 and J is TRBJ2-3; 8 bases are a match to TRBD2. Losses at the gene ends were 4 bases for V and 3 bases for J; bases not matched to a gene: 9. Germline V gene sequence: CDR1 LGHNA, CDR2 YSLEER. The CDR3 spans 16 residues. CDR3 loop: CASSRGLARITDTQYF. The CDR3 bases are TGCGCCAGCAGCCGAGGACTAGCAAGAATTACAGATACGCAGTATTTT.

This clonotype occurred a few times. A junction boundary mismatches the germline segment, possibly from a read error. CDR3 sequence reads: CASAPSWTRRTDTQYF. For the CDR3, the DNA is TGTGCCAGCGCTCCCTCTTGGACGAGGCGCACGGATACGCAGTATTTT. This chain connects TRBV6-5 to TRBJ2-3; D gene unclear. CDR1 is MNHEY, CDR2 SVGAGI, per germline. The CDR3 has 16 residues.

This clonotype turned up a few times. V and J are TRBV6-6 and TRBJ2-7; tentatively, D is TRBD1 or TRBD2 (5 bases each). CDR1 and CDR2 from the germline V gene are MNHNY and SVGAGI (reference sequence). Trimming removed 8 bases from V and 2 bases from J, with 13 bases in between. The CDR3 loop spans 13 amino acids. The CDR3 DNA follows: TGTGCCAGCCAGGGAAAGAGGGCCTACGAGCAGTACTTC. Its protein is CASQGKRAYEQYF.

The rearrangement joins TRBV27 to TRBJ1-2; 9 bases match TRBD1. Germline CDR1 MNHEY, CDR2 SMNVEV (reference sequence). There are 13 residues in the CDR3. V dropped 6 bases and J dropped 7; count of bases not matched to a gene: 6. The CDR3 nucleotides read TGTGCCAGCAGGAATACAGGGGGCCGTGGCTACACCTTC. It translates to CASRNTGGRGYTF.

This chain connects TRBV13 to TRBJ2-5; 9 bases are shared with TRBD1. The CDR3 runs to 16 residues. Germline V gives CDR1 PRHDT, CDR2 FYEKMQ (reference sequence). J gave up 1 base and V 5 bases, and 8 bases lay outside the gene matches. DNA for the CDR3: TGTGCCAGCAGCGCTGCCGGGACAGGGATCCAAGAGACCCAGTACTTC. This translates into CASSAAGTGIQETQYF.

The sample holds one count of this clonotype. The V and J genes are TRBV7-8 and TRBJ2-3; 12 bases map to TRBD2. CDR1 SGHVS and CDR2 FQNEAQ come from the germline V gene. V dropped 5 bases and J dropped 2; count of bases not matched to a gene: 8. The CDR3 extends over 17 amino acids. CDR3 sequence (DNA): TGTGCCAGCAGCGCACGACTAGCGGGGGTTCTCACAGATACGCAGTATTTT. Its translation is CASSARLAGVLTDTQYF.